These 3 T cell receptor beta chains were all obtained from the same sample, sequenced in a study of T cell responses to AZD1222 COVID-19 vaccine. TCRdb's copy holds only in-frame clones and misses some; the assay was immunoSEQ multiplex PCR. The table lists 150,000 to 200,000 clones, roughly 92% of them singletons, with roughly a tenth in the top ten. The material sequenced was peripheral blood, taken on day 0 of AZD1222 vaccination. These receptors all stem from an adult in good health.

The chain carries TRBV11-3 and TRBJ2-3; perhaps TRBD2 as D (8 bases). CDR3 length equals 16 residues. The germline V gene has CDR1 SGHNT and CDR2 YENEEA. Trimming stripped 0 bases from V and 4 bases from J, with 14 bases between. CDR3 loop: CASSLDGTRGPDTQYF. DNA for the CDR3: TGTGCCAGCAGCTTAGATGGGACTAGGGGGCCAGATACGCAGTATTTT.

The chain carries TRBV11-3 and TRBJ1-1; D is undetermined. Germline loops: CDR1 SGHNT, CDR2 YENEEA. With 1 base removed from V and 0 bases from J, the gap between germline ends came to 9 bases. The length of the CDR3 is 15 residues. CDR3 sequence (DNA): TGTGCCAGCAGCTTAGGTGAAGGAATGAACACTGAAGCTTTCTTT. Translated: CASSLGEGMNTEAFF.

The chain couples TRBV27 to TRBJ1-3, with D possibly TRBD1 on 5 matching bases. Deletions cut 6 bases from V and 0 bases from J, with 18 bases between. Germline values: CDR1 MNHEY, CDR2 SMNVEV (reference sequence). The CDR3 sequence is 17 residues long. CDR3 sequence (DNA): TGTGCCAGCAGCCTAAGAGCCCAGGGTCACTCTGGAAACACCATATATTTT. Protein: CASSLRAQGHSGNTIYF.